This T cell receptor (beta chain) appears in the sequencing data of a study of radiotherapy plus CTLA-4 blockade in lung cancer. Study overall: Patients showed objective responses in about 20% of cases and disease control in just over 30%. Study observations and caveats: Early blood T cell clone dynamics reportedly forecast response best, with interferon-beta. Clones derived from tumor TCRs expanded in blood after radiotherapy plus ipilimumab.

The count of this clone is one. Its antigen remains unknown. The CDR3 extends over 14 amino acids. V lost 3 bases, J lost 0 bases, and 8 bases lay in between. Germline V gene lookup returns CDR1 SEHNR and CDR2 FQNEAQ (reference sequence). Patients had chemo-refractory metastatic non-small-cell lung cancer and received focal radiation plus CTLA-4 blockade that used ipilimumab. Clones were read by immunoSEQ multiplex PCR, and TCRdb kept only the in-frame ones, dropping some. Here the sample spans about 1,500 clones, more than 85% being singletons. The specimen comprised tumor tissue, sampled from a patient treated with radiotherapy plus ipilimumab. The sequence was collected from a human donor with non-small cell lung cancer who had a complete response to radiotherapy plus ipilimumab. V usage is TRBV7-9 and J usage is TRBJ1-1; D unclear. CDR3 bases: TGTGCCAGCAGCTTGGGAAGCATGAACACTGAAGCTTTCTTT. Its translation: CASSLGSMNTEAFF.